The 21 T cell receptor beta chains in this list originate from one sample, sequenced in a study of breast tumors, draining lymph nodes, adjacent tissues (dated by TCRdb to the mid-2010s). Libraries were made using multiplex PCR. Sequencing instrument: Illumina HiSeq 2000. TCRdb redid the processing of the public reads, applying fastp at Q25 and MiXCR, and retained in-frame beta chains. Entries that share a CDR3 protein sequence are merged under the most common genes and DNA. Here the sample has about 13,000 distinct CDR3 sequences; roughly 60% occur a single time. The top ten clonotypes cover under 55% of the sample. The sequenced material came from tumor-adjacent breast tissue. All receptors come from a female donor with breast cancer. Some clones in this sample may be carry-over from other donors' samples.

A remark on this clonotype: A junction boundary mismatches the germline segment, possibly from a read error. The chain links TRBV7-2 to TRBJ2-7, with 12 bases identical to TRBD1. This CDR3 has 16 amino acids. CDR1 is SGHTA, CDR2 FQGNSA, per germline. The CDR3 here is CASSLFGGTGGHEQYF. The CDR3 DNA reads as TGCGCCAGCAGCTTATTCGGGGGGACAGGGGGCCACGAGCAGTACTTC. The whole variable domain, filled in from reference TRBV7-2 and TRBJ2-7, reads GAGVSQSPSNKVTEKGKDVELRCDPISGHTALYWYRQSLGQGLEFLIYFQGNSAPDKSGLPSDRFSAERTGGSVSTLTIQRTQQEDSAVYLCASSLFGGTGGHEQYFGPGTRLTVT.

The V gene is TRBV10-3, the J gene TRBJ2-5; 12 nucleotides match TRBD1. Germline CDR1 reads ENHRY; CDR2 reads SYGVKD. With V trimmed by 10 bases and J by 5 bases, 14 bases remained unmatched. This CDR3 is 16 amino acids long. CDR3 DNA: TGTGCCACCAAGAGTAATCCGGGACAGGGGGCGGAGACCCAGTACTTC. This encodes CATKSNPGQGAETQYF.

The gene calls are TRBV10-3 and TRBJ1-2; D perhaps matches TRBD1 (5 bases). The CDR3 has 13 residues. The germline gives CDR1 ENHRY, CDR2 SYGVKD. V lost 7 bases to trimming and J lost 6 bases, with 15 bases between them. CDR3 loop: CAITGTVLNGYTF. The CDR3 DNA reads as TGTGCCATCACCGGGACGGTGTTGAATGGCTACACCTTC.

This clonotype is deemed medium-sized. This chain uses TRBV4-3 with TRBJ1-6, with 9 positions matching TRBD1. The germline CDR1 and CDR2 sequences are LGHNA and YSLEER. The CDR3 loop spans 15 amino acids. V gave up 4 bases and J gave up 8 bases; unmatched junction bases: 6. CDR3 amino acids: CASSPGTGPDSPLHF. The CDR3 DNA follows: TGCGCCAGCAGCCCAGGGACAGGGCCGGATTCACCCCTCCACTTT.

J is TRBJ2-1 and V is TRBV11-2; D perhaps matches TRBD2 (6 bases). There are 17 residues in the CDR3. With 1 base removed from V and 2 bases from J, the gap between germline ends came to 15 bases. Germline V gene lookup returns CDR1 SGHAT and CDR2 FQNNGV. The CDR3, as DNA: TGTGCCAGCAGCTTAGGGTTCGGCGGGACGGCCTACAATGAGCAGTTCTTC. Its protein product is CASSLGFGGTAYNEQFF.

This clonotype was detected ten times or more. The chain carries TRBV19 and TRBJ1-5; unclear D gene. Trimming removed 5 bases at V and 6 bases at J, with 17 bases between. Germline lookup yields CDR1 LNHDA and CDR2 SQIVND (reference sequence). CDR3 length: 15 amino acids. This chain's CDR3 is CASSFPRGFGQPQHF. The CDR3 DNA reads TGTGCCAGTAGTTTCCCCCGTGGTTTTGGTCAGCCCCAGCATTTT.

The chain couples TRBV15 to TRBJ1-1; the match to TRBD1 covers 7 bases. There are 13 residues in the CDR3. From germline, CDR1 is LNHNV and CDR2 YYDKDF (reference sequence). V lost 5 bases, J lost 8 bases, and 8 bases stayed unmatched. The CDR3 coding sequence is TGTGCCACCAGCTTTGGGACAGAAACCGAAGCTTTCTTT. Protein sequence: CATSFGTETEAFF.

The chain joins TRBV20-1 to TRBJ1-6, with TRBD1 matching over 7 bases. The ends lost 3 bases at V and 6 bases at J; junction bases unmatched: 5. The CDR3 runs to 14 residues. Germline-derived CDR1 and CDR2 are DFQATT and SNEGSKA (reference sequence). The CDR3 protein is CSASRQGLNSPLHF. CDR3 nucleotides: TGCAGTGCTAGTAGACAGGGACTTAATTCACCCCTCCACTTT.

V usage is TRBV27 and J usage is TRBJ2-7; D may match TRBD1 or TRBD2 (5 bases each). The CDR3 extends over 14 amino acids. Germline CDR1 reads MNHEY; CDR2 reads SMNVEV (reference sequence). Deletions cut 3 bases from V and 5 bases from J, with 14 bases between. DNA of the CDR3: TGTGCCAGCAGTTTCTTGGGACCTCGGAACGAGCAGTACTTC. As protein: CASSFLGPRNEQYF.

This clonotype appeared a single time. The chain has TRBV2 and TRBJ1-5; no clear D gene. Trimming removed 4 bases at V and 8 bases at J, with 9 bases between. Germline assignment: CDR1 SNHLY and CDR2 FYNNEI. The CDR3 has 12 residues. The CDR3 loop reads CASSGSEKPQHF. CDR3 coding DNA: TGTGCCAGCAGTGGGTCAGAGAAGCCCCAGCATTTT.

The CDR3 nucleotides are TGCGCCAGCAGCCAAGTTGGGGGTCAAGAGACCCAGTACTTC. Its translation: CASSQVGGQETQYF. V usage is TRBV4-3 and J usage is TRBJ2-5; D may be TRBD1 or TRBD2 (5 bases each). Per the germline V gene, CDR1 is LGHNA and CDR2 is YSLEER. V was clipped by 1 base and J by 2 bases, with 8 bases between them. The CDR3 totals 14 residues.

This clonotype was picked up a small number of times. This sequence joins TRBV5-8 and TRBJ1-2; D gene ambiguous. This CDR3 is 10 amino acids long. Germline lookup yields CDR1 SGHTS and CDR2 YDEGEE. The ends were cut back, 2 bases at V and 13 bases at J, with 9 bases in the middle. DNA for the CDR3: TGTGCCAGCAGCTTCGTCGACGGCACCTTC. Its translation is CASSFVDGTF.

By its share, this clonotype is medium-sized. The chain uses TRBV29-1 and TRBJ1-6, with 7 bases aligning to TRBD1. The germline V gene has CDR1 SQVTM and CDR2 ANQGSEA. CDR3 size: 14 residues. The CDR3 bases are TGCGCATTCAGCCAGGGGGTTCCTAATTCACCCCTCCACTTT. It specifies CAFSQGVPNSPLHF.

This clonotype was counted at least ten times. V is TRBV7-2 and J is TRBJ2-4; D tentatively fits TRBD1 or TRBD2 (5 bases each). The CDR3 is 13 residues long. Trimming removed 1 base from V and 7 bases from J, with 8 bases in between. CDR1 SGHTA and CDR2 FQGNSA come from the germline V gene. The DNA of the CDR3 is TGTGCCAGCAGCTTAGTCGAGGGGAACATTCAGTACTTC. Its translation is CASSLVEGNIQYF. Drawing the rest from reference TRBV7-2 and TRBJ2-4, the complete variable domain is GAGVSQSPSNKVTEKGKDVELRCDPISGHTALYWYRQSLGQGLEFLIYFQGNSAPDKSGLPSDRFSAERTGGSVSTLTIQRTQQEDSAVYLCASSLVEGNIQYFGAGTRLSVL.

V is TRBV7-9 and J is TRBJ1-2; D might be TRBD1 (6 bases). This CDR3 contains 12 residues. V was shortened by 5 bases and J by 3 bases, with 7 bases between the two germline ends. Germline V gene sequence: CDR1 SEHNR, CDR2 FQNEAQ (reference sequence). CDR3 nucleotides: TGTGCCAGCAGCAGACAGGACTATGGCTACACCTTC. Its translation is CASSRQDYGYTF.

This chain joins TRBV5-8 and TRBJ2-7; D is unclear. Trimming took off 4 bases at V and 5 bases at J, with 10 bases between the two ends. The germline V gene has CDR1 SGHTS and CDR2 YDEGEE. CDR3 size: 12 residues. The CDR3 protein is CASSAGSHEQYF. In DNA, the CDR3 is TGTGCCAGCAGCGCAGGTTCCCACGAGCAGTACTTC.

On this clonotype itself: One end of the junction fails to match germline, which may point to a read error. This chain uses TRBV7-3 with TRBJ2-3; the D is unclear. The CDR3 extends over 12 amino acids. The germline V gene encodes CDR1 SGHTA and CDR2 FQGTGA. In DNA form, the CDR3 reads TGCGCCAGCAGCTTAGCAACAGATACGCAGTATTTT. Protein: CASSLATDTQYF.

The chain combines TRBV12-3 or TRBV12-4 with TRBJ2-3, with 11 bases matching TRBD2. V lost 6 bases, J lost 4 bases, and 9 bases stayed unmatched. CDR3 size: 16 residues. The CDR3: CASSANSGRASDTQYF. The CDR3, as DNA: TGTGCCAGCAGCGCTAATAGCGGGAGGGCTTCAGATACGCAGTATTTT.

This clonotype is deemed medium-sized (0.01 to 0.1%). This chain links TRBV5-1 with TRBJ2-7; tentative D call: TRBD1 (5 bases). The CDR3 is 15 residues long. Trimming took 2 bases from V and 2 from J, leaving 14 bases between them. Germline assignment: CDR1 SGHRS and CDR2 YFSETQ. In nucleotides, the CDR3 is TGCGCCAGCAGCTTCCCGGGCGTGGGGCCCTACGAGCAGTACTTC. This codes for CASSFPGVGPYEQYF.

V usage is TRBV29-1 and J usage is TRBJ1-2, with 9 bases identical to TRBD1. This CDR3 contains 12 residues. Germline V gene lookup returns CDR1 SQVTM and CDR2 ANQGSEA. The ends lost 7 bases at V and 5 bases at J; junction bases unmatched: 5. The CDR3 loop reads CSAGTGLYGYTF. The CDR3 bases are TGCAGCGCCGGGACAGGGCTTTATGGCTACACCTTC.

The CDR3 DNA follows: TGTGCCACCAGCAGAGATAGGGGCAAATCCGGGGAGCTGTTTTTT. Its protein product is CATSRDRGKSGELFF. The chain joins TRBV15 to TRBJ2-2, with D possibly being TRBD1 (5 bases). The CDR3 consists of 15 residues. CDR1 is LNHNV, CDR2 YYDKDF, per germline (reference sequence). V was shortened by 0 bases and J by 6 bases, with 11 bases between the two germline ends.